These T cell receptor beta chains were read from a single sample in a study of blood T cell repertoires in COVID-19. Only in-frame clones appear in the TCRdb table, and some are missing; sequencing was by immunoSEQ multiplex PCR. The repertoire holds approximately 330,000 clones, with approximately 86% as singletons. The sample comprised peripheral blood. The receptor source for this set is a man in his thirties or forties with COVID-19, enrolled during active disease. CDR3s include the opening cysteine and the closing phenylalanine or tryptophan. D genes are given only for firm matches. Not every row has a clone size; where given, it reads once, few, many or a size class.

abundance: .; v_gene: TRBV5-4; j_gene: TRBJ2-2; d_gene: TRBD1; CDR3nt: TGTGCCAGCAGCACGGGACAGTTCGCGAACACCGGGGAGCTGTTTTTT; CDR3aa: CASSTGQFANTGELFF
abundance: .; v_gene: TRBV19; j_gene: TRBJ2-1; d_gene: TRBD2; CDR3nt: TGTGCCAGTAGAACACTAGCTAGCGGCTACAATGAGCAGTTCTTC; CDR3aa: CASRTLASGYNEQFF
abundance: .; v_gene: TRBV11-2; j_gene: TRBJ2-7; d_gene: .; CDR3nt: TGTGCCAGCCAACTTGGGAGGGAGCAGTACTTC; CDR3aa: CASQLGREQYF
abundance: .; v_gene: TRBV29-1; j_gene: TRBJ2-7; d_gene: .; CDR3nt: TGCAGCGTTGAGGTCTGGGAGGGGGTCTCCTACGAGCAGTACTTC; CDR3aa: CSVEVWEGVSYEQYF
abundance: .; v_gene: TRBV5-1; j_gene: TRBJ2-1; d_gene: TRBD2; CDR3nt: TGCGCCAGCAGCCCGGGACTAGCGGGAGGCCCCCTATACAATGAGCAGTTCTTC; CDR3aa: CASSPGLAGGPLYNEQFF
abundance: .; v_gene: TRBV10-3; j_gene: TRBJ2-7; d_gene: TRBD1; CDR3nt: TGTGCCATCAGTCTAGGACAGGGTAGCTCCTACGAGCAGTACTTC; CDR3aa: CAISLGQGSSYEQYF
abundance: .; v_gene: TRBV2; j_gene: TRBJ1-1; d_gene: .; CDR3nt: TGTGCCAGCAGTGAGGAAGGGGGCACTGAAGCTTTCTTT; CDR3aa: CASSEEGGTEAFF
abundance: .; v_gene: TRBV18; j_gene: TRBJ1-6; d_gene: TRBD1; CDR3nt: TGTGCCAGCTCACCCATGGGACAGGGGAATTCACCCCTCCACTTT; CDR3aa: CASSPMGQGNSPLHF
abundance: once; v_gene: TRBV6-5; j_gene: TRBJ1-1; d_gene: .; CDR3nt: TGTGCCAGCTCCTTCGCCAGGGAGGTGAACACTGAAGCTTTCTTT; CDR3aa: CASSFAREVNTEAFF
abundance: .; v_gene: TRBV28; j_gene: TRBJ1-5; d_gene: .; CDR3nt: TGTGCCAGCAGGGACCCGGCGGGGGGTCATCAGCCCCAGCATTTT; CDR3aa: CASRDPAGGHQPQHF
abundance: .; v_gene: TRBV19; j_gene: TRBJ2-7; d_gene: .; CDR3nt: TGTGCCAGTAGTGAGCTCCAGGGTGGCTACGAGCAGTACTTC; CDR3aa: CASSELQGGYEQYF
abundance: .; v_gene: TRBV6-5; j_gene: TRBJ1-2; d_gene: TRBD1; CDR3nt: TGTGCCAGCAGCGGACGGGGACAGGGCCTTTATGGCTACACCTTC; CDR3aa: CASSGRGQGLYGYTF
abundance: few; v_gene: TRBV7-8; j_gene: TRBJ1-1; d_gene: .; CDR3nt: TGTGCCAGCAGCCCTAGTAGGGGGGGGAACACTGAAGCTTTCTTT; CDR3aa: CASSPSRGGNTEAFF
abundance: .; v_gene: TRBV27; j_gene: TRBJ2-7; d_gene: .; CDR3nt: TGTGCCAGCAGTTTAACGGGACTCCAATACGAGCAGTACTTC; CDR3aa: CASSLTGLQYEQYF
abundance: .; v_gene: TRBV5-6; j_gene: TRBJ1-2; d_gene: TRBD1; CDR3nt: TGTGCCAGCAGCTTGGGTTTACAGGGGGCGGGAGGCGGCTACACCTTC; CDR3aa: CASSLGLQGAGGGYTF
abundance: .; v_gene: TRBV7-2; j_gene: TRBJ1-2; d_gene: TRBD1; CDR3nt: TGTGCCAGCAGCCCGGACAGGGGGTATGGCTACACCTTC; CDR3aa: CASSPDRGYGYTF
abundance: .; v_gene: TRBV28; j_gene: TRBJ2-7; d_gene: TRBD1; CDR3nt: TGTGCCGCCGGGACAGCAACCTACGAGCAGTACTTC; CDR3aa: CAAGTATYEQYF
abundance: .; v_gene: TRBV5-1; j_gene: TRBJ2-5; d_gene: .; CDR3nt: TGCGCCAGCAGTGTCGGGCAGGGAGAGACCCAGTACTTC; CDR3aa: CASSVGQGETQYF
abundance: .; v_gene: TRBV7-2; j_gene: TRBJ2-1; d_gene: TRBD1; CDR3nt: TGTGCCAGCAGCCCCGGACAGGGCGGCTACAATGAGCAGTTCTTC; CDR3aa: CASSPGQGGYNEQFF
abundance: .; v_gene: TRBV11-3; j_gene: TRBJ2-3; d_gene: .; CDR3nt: TGTGCCAGGGGGCGTACCACAGATACGCAGTATTTT; CDR3aa: CARGRTTDTQYF
abundance: .; v_gene: TRBV7-2; j_gene: TRBJ2-1; d_gene: TRBD1; CDR3nt: TGTGCCAGCAGAATTCGACAGGGAAGCTCCTACAATGAGCAGTTCTTC; CDR3aa: CASRIRQGSSYNEQFF
abundance: .; v_gene: TRBV9; j_gene: TRBJ1-4; d_gene: .; CDR3nt: TGTGCCAGCAGCGCATTTCCGGACAACTATAATGAAAAACTGTTTTTT; CDR3aa: CASSAFPDNYNEKLFF
abundance: .; v_gene: TRBV7-8; j_gene: TRBJ2-7; d_gene: .; CDR3nt: TGTGCCAGCAGCTTAGGTTCCGGTGCCTACGAGCAGTACTTC; CDR3aa: CASSLGSGAYEQYF
abundance: .; v_gene: TRBV2; j_gene: TRBJ2-7; d_gene: .; CDR3nt: TGTGCCAGCAGTGATCGGCGGTCCGCCTCCTACGAGCAGTACTTC; CDR3aa: CASSDRRSASYEQYF
abundance: .; v_gene: TRBV4-2; j_gene: TRBJ2-3; d_gene: TRBD2; CDR3nt: TGTGCCAGCAGCCAAGAGATCAGCGGGAGGGCCTCAGATACGCAGTATTTT; CDR3aa: CASSQEISGRASDTQYF
abundance: .; v_gene: TRBV7-2; j_gene: TRBJ1-6; d_gene: .; CDR3nt: TGTGCCAGCAGCTTAGTGGCCGGGAATAATTCACCCCTCCACTTT; CDR3aa: CASSLVAGNNSPLHF
abundance: .; v_gene: TRBV5-1; j_gene: TRBJ1-1; d_gene: TRBD1; CDR3nt: TGCGCCAGCAGCTCTGGACAGGGACAAAATGAAGCTTTCTTT; CDR3aa: CASSSGQGQNEAFF
abundance: once; v_gene: TRBV5-5; j_gene: TRBJ1-1; d_gene: .; CDR3nt: TGTGCCAGCAGCAAGAACACAGCGCGGGCTGAAGCTTTCTTT; CDR3aa: CASSKNTARAEAFF
abundance: .; v_gene: TRBV7-2; j_gene: TRBJ2-7; d_gene: TRBD1; CDR3nt: TGTGCCAGCAGCTTACTTCAACAGGGGTCCTACGAGCAGTACTTC; CDR3aa: CASSLLQQGSYEQYF
abundance: .; v_gene: TRBV7-3; j_gene: TRBJ2-7; d_gene: .; CDR3nt: TGTGCCAGCAGCTTAACGGTTACAAGCGGGTGGCACTTC; CDR3aa: CASSLTVTSGWHF
abundance: .; v_gene: TRBV19; j_gene: TRBJ2-4; d_gene: TRBD2; CDR3nt: TGTGCCAGTAGTCGGGAGGGTCTAGGTTTAAACATTCAGTACTTC; CDR3aa: CASSREGLGLNIQYF
abundance: .; v_gene: TRBV30; j_gene: TRBJ2-5; d_gene: TRBD2; CDR3nt: TGTGCCTGGGCTAGCGGGAGTAGAGAGACCCAGTACTTC; CDR3aa: CAWASGSRETQYF
abundance: .; v_gene: TRBV28; j_gene: TRBJ1-5; d_gene: .; CDR3nt: TGTGCCAGCATGGTCGGCGGCCCGAATCAGCCCCAGCATTTT; CDR3aa: CASMVGGPNQPQHF
abundance: .; v_gene: TRBV6-2/TRBV6-3; j_gene: TRBJ2-7; d_gene: TRBD2; CDR3nt: TGTGCCAGCAGTTACGAGGGGACTAGCGTCTACGAGCAGTACTTC; CDR3aa: CASSYEGTSVYEQYF
abundance: .; v_gene: TRBV12-3/TRBV12-4; j_gene: TRBJ2-2; d_gene: .; CDR3nt: TGTGCCAGCAGTTCGAAGGGGACCGGGGAGCTGTTTTTT; CDR3aa: CASSSKGTGELFF
abundance: .; v_gene: TRBV6-2/TRBV6-3; j_gene: TRBJ1-5; d_gene: .; CDR3nt: TGTGCCAGCAGTTACTCGAGCGGGGGAGGTCAGCCCCAGCATTTT; CDR3aa: CASSYSSGGGQPQHF
abundance: .; v_gene: TRBV7-3; j_gene: TRBJ2-7; d_gene: TRBD1; CDR3nt: TGTGCCAGCAGCCCGTCGGGACAGGGGGGCTACGAGCAGTACTTC; CDR3aa: CASSPSGQGGYEQYF
abundance: .; v_gene: TRBV7-2; j_gene: TRBJ2-7; d_gene: TRBD1; CDR3nt: TGTGCCAGCAGCCCCCACCGTTCGGGACAGGTCTCCTCCTACGAGCAGTACTTC; CDR3aa: CASSPHRSGQVSSYEQYF
abundance: .; v_gene: TRBV5-1; j_gene: TRBJ2-4; d_gene: .; CDR3nt: TGCGCCAGCAGTGGGGACTCCGGCGGCATTCAGTACTTC; CDR3aa: CASSGDSGGIQYF
abundance: .; v_gene: TRBV5-4; j_gene: TRBJ1-1; d_gene: .; CDR3nt: TGTGCCACACATACCGACCCGGGTTTTAACACTGAAGCTTTCTTT; CDR3aa: CATHTDPGFNTEAFF
abundance: .; v_gene: TRBV27; j_gene: TRBJ2-3; d_gene: TRBD2; CDR3nt: TGTGCCAGCAGTCCCAGCGGGAGTCGGGATACGCAGTATTTT; CDR3aa: CASSPSGSRDTQYF
abundance: .; v_gene: TRBV5-1; j_gene: TRBJ2-2; d_gene: .; CDR3nt: TGCGCCAGCAGCTTGGGCAGGGCGAACACCGGGGAGCTGTTTTTT; CDR3aa: CASSLGRANTGELFF
abundance: .; v_gene: TRBV30; j_gene: TRBJ1-5; d_gene: .; CDR3nt: TGTGCCTGGGCCAGACAGGTCAATCAGCCCCAGCATTTT; CDR3aa: CAWARQVNQPQHF
abundance: .; v_gene: TRBV12-1; j_gene: TRBJ1-4; d_gene: .; CDR3nt: TGTGCCAGCAGCCGCAGTGCTACAGGGCCGAAGGGTGAAAAACTGTTTTTT; CDR3aa: CASSRSATGPKGEKLFF
abundance: .; v_gene: TRBV12-5; j_gene: TRBJ1-5; d_gene: TRBD1; CDR3nt: TGTGCTAGTGGTTTACCGACAGGGAGCAATCAGCCCCAGCATTTT; CDR3aa: CASGLPTGSNQPQHF
abundance: few; v_gene: TRBV3-1/TRBV3-2; j_gene: TRBJ1-5; d_gene: TRBD1; CDR3nt: TGTGCCAGCAGTCCCACAGGGGATCAGCCCCAGCATTTT; CDR3aa: CASSPTGDQPQHF
abundance: .; v_gene: TRBV24-1; j_gene: TRBJ2-1; d_gene: .; CDR3nt: TGTGCCACCAGTGATGGCCCCAGTGATGAGCAGTTCTTC; CDR3aa: CATSDGPSDEQFF
abundance: .; v_gene: TRBV7-2; j_gene: TRBJ2-3; d_gene: .; CDR3nt: TGTGCCAGCAGGGCGGGGTACACAGATACGCAGTATTTT; CDR3aa: CASRAGYTDTQYF
abundance: .; v_gene: TRBV7-2; j_gene: TRBJ1-6; d_gene: TRBD1; CDR3nt: TGTGCCAGCAGCGCGGGACAGGCTTTTTCACCCCTCCACTTT; CDR3aa: CASSAGQAFSPLHF
abundance: .; v_gene: TRBV28; j_gene: TRBJ1-3; d_gene: .; CDR3nt: TGTGCCAGCAGTTTATGGGTTGGGGGGTCCTCTGGAAACACCATATATTTT; CDR3aa: CASSLWVGGSSGNTIYF
abundance: .; v_gene: TRBV5-6; j_gene: TRBJ2-7; d_gene: .; CDR3nt: TGTGCCAGCAGCTTGGGGCCGATCCTAAGACTGGTATACGAGCAGTACTTC; CDR3aa: CASSLGPILRLVYEQYF
abundance: .; v_gene: TRBV27; j_gene: TRBJ2-1; d_gene: .; CDR3nt: TGTGCCAGCAGCTCTGGGGCCTTGGCCGGCGTGGAGCAGTTCTTC; CDR3aa: CASSSGALAGVEQFF
abundance: .; v_gene: TRBV20-1; j_gene: TRBJ2-7; d_gene: TRBD2; CDR3nt: TGCAGTGCTAGTTTTACTAGCGGATCGGAAGAGCAGTACTTC; CDR3aa: CSASFTSGSEEQYF
abundance: .; v_gene: TRBV19; j_gene: TRBJ2-5; d_gene: .; CDR3nt: TGTGCCAGTAGTATGGCGGCCAGACAAGAGACCCAGTACTTC; CDR3aa: CASSMAARQETQYF
abundance: .; v_gene: TRBV3-1/TRBV3-2; j_gene: TRBJ1-1; d_gene: .; CDR3nt: TGTGCCAGCAGCCAAGGTCAAGCTAGAAACACTGAAGCTTTCTTT; CDR3aa: CASSQGQARNTEAFF
abundance: .; v_gene: TRBV28; j_gene: TRBJ2-1; d_gene: TRBD2; CDR3nt: TGTGCCAGCAGGGGGAGCGGGAGGGCTGGAAATGAGCAGTTCTTC; CDR3aa: CASRGSGRAGNEQFF
abundance: .; v_gene: TRBV15; j_gene: TRBJ2-7; d_gene: .; CDR3nt: TGTGCCACCAGCGGGACATCCGCCTACGAGCAGTACTTC; CDR3aa: CATSGTSAYEQYF
abundance: .; v_gene: TRBV3-1/TRBV3-2; j_gene: TRBJ1-3; d_gene: .; CDR3nt: TGTGCCAGCAGCCAAGATTCCCGAGGTGGTCAGAAGCCTGGAAACACCATATATTTT; CDR3aa: CASSQDSRGGQKPGNTIYF
abundance: .; v_gene: TRBV21-1; j_gene: TRBJ1-1; d_gene: .; CDR3nt: TGTGCCAGCAGCCGACAGGAAGGTCCGAAGAACACTGAAGCTTTCTTT; CDR3aa: CASSRQEGPKNTEAFF
abundance: .; v_gene: TRBV30; j_gene: TRBJ1-5; d_gene: TRBD1; CDR3nt: TGTGCCTGGAACCCGGGACAGGGAAACAATCAGCCCCAGCATTTT; CDR3aa: CAWNPGQGNNQPQHF